This T cell receptor (beta chain) was sequenced during a study of blood T cell repertoires in COVID-19. Overall study: Samples representing acute and convalescent COVID-19 were sourced from the United States, Italy and Spain. Sample material is recorded as cDNA or gDNA derived from T cells, B-cell-depleted T cells, or PBMCs.

Original data processing: Amplified reference gene primers provided the basis for estimating nucleated cell counts. Assay used: immunoSEQ multiplex PCR; TCRdb lists only in-frame clones, some missing. Clonal size and the V and J genes are those of that table, whereas D and trimming came from the DNA. The sample holds some 71,000 clones, more than 75% seen once. This clone was found a few times. This CDR3 has 13 amino acids. CDR1 and CDR2 from the germline V gene are GTSNPN and SVGIG (reference sequence). V dropped 2 bases and J dropped 7 bases, with 15 bases sitting between them. The source material was peripheral blood. The receptor was derived from a woman in her 70s with acute or convalescent COVID-19. The V call is TRBV30, the J call TRBJ2-7; weak D call: TRBD1 (6 bases). CDR3 in DNA: TGTGCCTGGAGTAGGGGGAGCCCTAGGGAGCAGTACTTC. It translates to CAWSRGSPREQYF.